The 5 T cell receptor beta chains given below trace back to one sample, sequenced in a study of blood T cell repertoires in COVID-19. Measured with immunoSEQ multiplex PCR; TCRdb has only the in-frame clones, and not every one. The sample records about 270,000 clones, 86% being singletons. Sequenced: peripheral blood. These receptors were collected from a man in his forties or fifties with active or convalescent COVID-19.

J is TRBJ1-2 and V is TRBV5-5; D is uncertain. CDR3 length equals 11 residues. V dropped 3 bases and J dropped 4 bases, with 4 bases sitting between them. Germline V gene sequence: CDR1 SGHKS, CDR2 YYEKEE (reference sequence). The CDR3 DNA follows: TGTGCCAGCAGCTCGGGCTATGGCTACACCTTC. It codes for CASSSGYGYTF.

The table lists this clone with a count of one. The chain links TRBV30 to TRBJ2-7; 7 nucleotides agree with TRBD1. The CDR3 has 12 amino acids. CDR1 is GTSNPN, CDR2 SVGIG, per germline (reference sequence). Trimming cost V 7 bases and J 3 bases; bases outside gene matches: 6. The CDR3 nucleotides are TGTGCCTACGGCCGGGACAGCTACGAGCAGTACTTC. Residues: CAYGRDSYEQYF.

The chain joins TRBV6-5 to TRBJ1-1; TRBD1 matches 9 bases. The germline gives CDR1 MNHEY, CDR2 SVGAGI. The CDR3 is 16 residues long. The ends lost 2 bases at V and 7 bases at J; junction bases unmatched: 11. The CDR3 DNA sequence: TGTGCCAGCAGTTACGCGACAGGGGGAGGTTTGGGTGAAGCTTTCTTT. Translation: CASSYATGGGLGEAFF.

The chain carries TRBV6-5 and TRBJ1-1, with 7 bases identical to TRBD1. CDR1 and CDR2 from the germline V gene are MNHEY and SVGAGI. After removal of 7 bases from V and 6 bases from J, the junction contained 11 bases not matched to a gene. The CDR3 loop spans 14 amino acids. In DNA form, the CDR3 reads TGTGCCAGCACCAAACAGGGGAAAGGGGCTGAAGCTTTCTTT. It translates to CASTKQGKGAEAFF.

J is TRBJ2-5 and V is TRBV11-2, with a weak D call TRBD1 (6 bases). This CDR3 has 15 residues. The germline V and J ends were trimmed by 1 base and 5 bases, with 14 bases remaining between them. Germline assignment: CDR1 SGHAT and CDR2 FQNNGV. Here the CDR3 DNA reads TGTGCCAGCAGCTTAGTACAGGGCCTAGGGGAGACCCAGTACTTC. It codes for CASSLVQGLGETQYF.